The rows below give T cell receptor beta chains drawn from one sample of a study of shared clonotypes between healthy human individuals. Method: immunoSEQ multiplex PCR; TCRdb's copy keeps in-frame clones and lacks some. Of some 2,100,000 clones listed, approximately 95% are singletons. Material for sequencing was naive CD4+ T cells sorted from blood. The source of these receptors is a man aged 18 to 29 in good health. Each CDR3 is given without its conserved first and last residue.

cdr3_aa cdr3_length v_call
ASSPQWVLGTEAF 13 TRBV27
ASRSYTGGANYGYT 14 TRBV28
AQRDTGWNEQF 11 TRBV30
ASQNRGPGTIY 11 TRBV6-1
AFSTGEETQY 10 TRBV30
ASSLGAGSQAF 11 TRBV7-3
ASSLTGTSMETQY 13 TRBV5-8
ASRGGRNEKLF 11 TRBV19
ASSVAGLGYGELF 13 TRBV9
ASSTSGTVRETQY 13 TRBV28
ASSLGLVGTGELF 13 TRBV5-1
ATLDTSGAPTDTQY 14 TRBV10-3
ASSLSLLAGPYEQY 14 TRBV27
AWSGGPNTEAF 11 TRBV30